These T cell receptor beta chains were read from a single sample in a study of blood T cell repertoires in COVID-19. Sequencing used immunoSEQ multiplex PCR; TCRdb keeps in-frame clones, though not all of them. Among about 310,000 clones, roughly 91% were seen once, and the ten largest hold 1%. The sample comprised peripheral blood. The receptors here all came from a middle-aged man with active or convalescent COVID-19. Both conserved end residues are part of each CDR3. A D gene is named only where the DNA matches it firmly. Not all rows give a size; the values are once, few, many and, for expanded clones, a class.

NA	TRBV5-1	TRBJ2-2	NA	CASSLEQVYTGELFF	TGCGCCAGCAGCTTGGAACAGGTTTACACCGGGGAGCTGTTTTTT
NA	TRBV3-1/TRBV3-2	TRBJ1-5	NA	CASSQTWSQPQHF	TGTGCCAGCAGCCAAACTTGGAGCCAGCCCCAGCATTTT
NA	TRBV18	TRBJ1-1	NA	CASSPDTHREAFF	TGTGCCAGCTCACCAGACACGCACCGTGAAGCTTTCTTT
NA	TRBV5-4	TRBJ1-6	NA	CASSLGGGPNSPLHF	TGTGCCAGCAGCTTGGGCGGGGGCCCTAATTCACCCCTCCACTTT
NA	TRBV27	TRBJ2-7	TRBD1	CASSWARDRGYEQYF	TGTGCCAGCAGTTGGGCCCGGGACAGGGGTTACGAGCAGTACTTC
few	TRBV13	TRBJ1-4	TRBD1	CASSRDRGEKLFF	TGTGCCAGCAGCAGGGACAGGGGTGAAAAACTGTTTTTT
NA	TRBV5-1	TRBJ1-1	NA	CARSWAGGMNTEAFF	TGCGCCCGCAGCTGGGCGGGGGGGATGAACACTGAAGCTTTCTTT
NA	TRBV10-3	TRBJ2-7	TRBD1	CAISDPGQGRYEQYF	TGTGCCATCAGTGATCCTGGACAGGGCCGTTACGAGCAGTACTTC
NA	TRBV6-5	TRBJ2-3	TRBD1	CASRQGARDTQYF	TGTGCCAGCAGACAGGGGGCGCGAGATACGCAGTATTTT
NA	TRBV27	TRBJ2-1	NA	CASSWGSGGGAEQFF	TGTGCCAGCAGCTGGGGGAGCGGAGGGGGGGCTGAGCAGTTCTTC
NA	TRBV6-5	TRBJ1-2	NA	CASSYSYSFNYGYTF	TGTGCCAGCAGTTACTCCTACAGCTTTAACTATGGCTACACCTTC
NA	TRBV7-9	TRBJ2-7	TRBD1	CASSSQGDYYF	TGTGCCAGCAGCTCACAGGGGGATTATTACTTC
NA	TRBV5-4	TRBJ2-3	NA	CASSLAPAPGTTDTQYF	TGTGCCAGCAGCTTGGCTCCGGCCCCGGGAACCACAGATACGCAGTATTTT
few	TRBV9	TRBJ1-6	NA	CASSVGGPMNSPLHF	TGTGCCAGCAGCGTAGGAGGGCCAATGAATTCACCCCTCCACTTT
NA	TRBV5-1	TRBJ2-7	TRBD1	CASSLWTGAGSYEQYF	TGCGCCAGCAGCTTGTGGACAGGGGCAGGCTCCTACGAGCAGTACTTC
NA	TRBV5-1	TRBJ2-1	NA	CASSLAAGFYDREDIEQFF	TGCGCCAGCAGCTTGGCCGCCGGATTTTATGACAGGGAGGACATTGAGCAGTTCTTC
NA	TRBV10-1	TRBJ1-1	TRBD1	CASSSTGGWTEAFF	TGCGCCAGCAGCTCGACAGGGGGTTGGACTGAAGCTTTCTTT
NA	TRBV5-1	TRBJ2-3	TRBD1	CASSPDRARTDTQYF	TGCGCCAGCAGCCCCGACAGGGCCCGAACAGATACGCAGTATTTT
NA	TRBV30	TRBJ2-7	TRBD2	CACSGGAFYEQYF	TGTGCCTGTAGCGGGGGGGCCTTTTACGAGCAGTACTTC
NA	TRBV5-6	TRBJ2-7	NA	CASSLRQIYEQYF	TGTGCCAGCAGCTTGAGACAGATCTACGAGCAGTACTTC
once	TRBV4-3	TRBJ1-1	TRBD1	CASSQEGDRGSMNTEAFF	TGCGCCAGCAGCCAAGAAGGGGACAGGGGTTCTATGAACACTGAAGCTTTCTTT
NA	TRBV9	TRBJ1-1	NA	CASSVGSSGTEAFF	TGTGCCAGCAGCGTTGGTAGTAGTGGCACTGAAGCTTTCTTT
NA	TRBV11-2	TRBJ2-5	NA	CASSRATQETQYF	TGTGCCAGCAGCCGAGCTACCCAAGAGACCCAGTACTTC
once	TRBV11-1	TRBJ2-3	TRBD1	CASSPHRGSRTDTQYF	TGTGCCAGCAGCCCGCACAGGGGAAGTCGCACAGATACGCAGTATTTT
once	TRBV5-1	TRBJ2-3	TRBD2	CASGSGGAADTQYF	TGCGCCAGCGGCAGCGGGGGGGCGGCAGATACGCAGTATTTT
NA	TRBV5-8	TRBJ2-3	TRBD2	CASSWSSGLASTDTQYF	TGTGCCAGCAGCTGGTCCTCGGGACTAGCGTCTACAGATACGCAGTATTTT
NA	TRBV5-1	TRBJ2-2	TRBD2	CASSSSGGDTGELFF	TGCGCCAGCAGCTCTAGCGGGGGGGACACCGGGGAGCTGTTTTTT
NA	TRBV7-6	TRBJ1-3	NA	CASSLAPQGTGNTIYF	TGTGCCAGCAGCTTAGCCCCCCAGGGAACTGGAAACACCATATATTTT
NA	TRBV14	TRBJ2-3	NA	CASSQDPGDTQYF	TGTGCCAGCAGCCAAGACCCGGGAGATACGCAGTATTTT